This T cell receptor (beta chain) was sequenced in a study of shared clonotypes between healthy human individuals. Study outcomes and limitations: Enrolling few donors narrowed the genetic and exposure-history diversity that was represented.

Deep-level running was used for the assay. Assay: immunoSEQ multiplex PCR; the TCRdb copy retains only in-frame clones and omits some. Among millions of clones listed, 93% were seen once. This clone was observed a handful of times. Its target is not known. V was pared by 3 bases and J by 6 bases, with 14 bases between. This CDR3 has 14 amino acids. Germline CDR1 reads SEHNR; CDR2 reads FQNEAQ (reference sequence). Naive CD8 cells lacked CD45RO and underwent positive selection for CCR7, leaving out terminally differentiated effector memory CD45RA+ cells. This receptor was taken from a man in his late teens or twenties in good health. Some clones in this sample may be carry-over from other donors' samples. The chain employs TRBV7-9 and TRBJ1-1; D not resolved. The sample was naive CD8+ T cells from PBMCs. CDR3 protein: CASSLRTDGAEAFF. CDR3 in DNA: TGTGCCAGCAGCTTGCGCACCGACGGGGCTGAAGCTTTCTTT.